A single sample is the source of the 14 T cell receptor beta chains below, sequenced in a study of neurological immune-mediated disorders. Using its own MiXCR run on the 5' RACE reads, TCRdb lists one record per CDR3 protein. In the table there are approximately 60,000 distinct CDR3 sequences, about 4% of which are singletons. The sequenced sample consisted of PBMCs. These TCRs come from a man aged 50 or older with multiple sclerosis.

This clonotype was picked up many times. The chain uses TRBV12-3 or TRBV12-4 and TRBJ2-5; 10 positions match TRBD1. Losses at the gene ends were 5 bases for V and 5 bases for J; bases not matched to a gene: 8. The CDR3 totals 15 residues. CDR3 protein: CASSLRDRGRETQYF. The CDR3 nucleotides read TGTGCCAGCAGTCTCCGGGACAGGGGCCGGGAGACCCAGTACTTC.

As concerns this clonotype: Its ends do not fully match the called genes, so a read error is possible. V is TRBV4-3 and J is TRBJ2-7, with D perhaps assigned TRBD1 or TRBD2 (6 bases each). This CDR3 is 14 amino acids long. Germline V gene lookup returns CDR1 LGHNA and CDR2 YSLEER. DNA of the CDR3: TGCGCCAACAGCCAAGATCGGGGGCTATCAGAGCAGTACTTC. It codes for CANSQDRGLSEQYF.

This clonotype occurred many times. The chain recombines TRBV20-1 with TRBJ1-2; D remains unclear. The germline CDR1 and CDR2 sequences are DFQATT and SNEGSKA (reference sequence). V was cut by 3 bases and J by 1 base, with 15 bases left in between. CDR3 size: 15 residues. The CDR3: CSASPGAASNYGYTF. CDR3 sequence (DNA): TGCAGTGCTAGTCCCGGTGCAGCGAGTAACTATGGCTACACCTTC.

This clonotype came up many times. The CDR3 loop reads CATRGGPEETQYF. The CDR3 DNA reads as TGTGCCACCAGAGGGGGCCCAGAGGAGACCCAGTACTTC. This sequence joins TRBV24-1 and TRBJ2-5, with 7 bases lining up with TRBD1. The CDR3 is 13 amino acids. Germline CDR1 and CDR2: KGHDR and SFDVKD. Germline trimming cut 7 bases from V and 5 bases from J; bases unmatched to any gene: 6.

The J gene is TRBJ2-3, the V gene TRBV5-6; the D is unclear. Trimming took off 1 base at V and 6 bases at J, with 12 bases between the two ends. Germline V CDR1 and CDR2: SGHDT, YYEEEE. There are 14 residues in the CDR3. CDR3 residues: CASSLISESDTQYF. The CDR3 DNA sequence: TGTGCCAGCAGCTTGATATCGGAGTCGGATACGCAGTATTTT.

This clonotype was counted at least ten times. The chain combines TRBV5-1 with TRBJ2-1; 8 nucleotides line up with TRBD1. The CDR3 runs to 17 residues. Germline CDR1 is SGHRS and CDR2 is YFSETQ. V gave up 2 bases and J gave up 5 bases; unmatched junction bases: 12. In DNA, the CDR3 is TGCGCCAGCAGCTTTGACCCGGACAGGGACATAGACAATGAGCAGTTCTTC. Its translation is CASSFDPDRDIDNEQFF. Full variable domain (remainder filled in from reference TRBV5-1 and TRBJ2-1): KAGVTQTPRYLIKTRGQQVTLSCSPISGHRSVSWYQQTPGQGLQFLFEYFSETQRNKGNFPGRFSGRQFSNSRSEMNVSTLELGDSALYLCASSFDPDRDIDNEQFFGPGTRLTVL.

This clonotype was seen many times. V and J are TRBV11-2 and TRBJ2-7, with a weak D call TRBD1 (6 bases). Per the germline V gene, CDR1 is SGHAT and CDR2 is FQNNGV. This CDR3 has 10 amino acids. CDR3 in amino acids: CASRTPGQEV. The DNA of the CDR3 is TGTGCCAGCAGGACACCGGGACAAGAAGTC.

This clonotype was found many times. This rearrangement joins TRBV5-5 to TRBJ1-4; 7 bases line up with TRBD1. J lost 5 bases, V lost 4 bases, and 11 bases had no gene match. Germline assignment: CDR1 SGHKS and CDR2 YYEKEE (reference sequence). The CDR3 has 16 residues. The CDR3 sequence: CASSLPWTGQNEKLFF. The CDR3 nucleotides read TGTGCCAGCAGCCTGCCCTGGACAGGCCAAAATGAAAAACTGTTTTTT.

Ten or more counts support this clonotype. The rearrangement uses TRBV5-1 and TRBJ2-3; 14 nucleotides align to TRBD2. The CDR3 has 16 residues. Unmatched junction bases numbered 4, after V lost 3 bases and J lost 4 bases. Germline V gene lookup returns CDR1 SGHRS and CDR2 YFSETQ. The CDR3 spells CASSSPGLAGADTQYF. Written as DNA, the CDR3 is TGCGCCAGCAGCTCACCGGGACTAGCGGGGGCAGATACGCAGTATTTT.

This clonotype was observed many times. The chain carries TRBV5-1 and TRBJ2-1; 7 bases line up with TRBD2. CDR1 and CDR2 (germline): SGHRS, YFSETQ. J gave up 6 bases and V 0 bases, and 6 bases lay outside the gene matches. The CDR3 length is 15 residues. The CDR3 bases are TGCGCCAGCAGCTTGGACCCAGGGAGGGTCAATGAGCAGTTCTTC. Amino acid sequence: CASSLDPGRVNEQFF.

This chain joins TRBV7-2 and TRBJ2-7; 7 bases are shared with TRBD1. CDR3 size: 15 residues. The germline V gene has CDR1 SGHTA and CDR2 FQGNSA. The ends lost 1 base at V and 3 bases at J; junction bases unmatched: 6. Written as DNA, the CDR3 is TGTGCCAGCAGCTTAGGACAGGGTTATCTCTACGAGCAGTACTTC. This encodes CASSLGQGYLYEQYF.

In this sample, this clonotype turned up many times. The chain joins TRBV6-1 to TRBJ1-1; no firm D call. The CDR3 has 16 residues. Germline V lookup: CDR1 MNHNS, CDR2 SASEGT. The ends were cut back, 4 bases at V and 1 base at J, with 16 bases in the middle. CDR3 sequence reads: CASSAAAGGSNTEAFF. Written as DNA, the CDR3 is TGTGCCAGCAGTGCTGCGGCGGGTGGCTCGAACACTGAAGCTTTCTTT.

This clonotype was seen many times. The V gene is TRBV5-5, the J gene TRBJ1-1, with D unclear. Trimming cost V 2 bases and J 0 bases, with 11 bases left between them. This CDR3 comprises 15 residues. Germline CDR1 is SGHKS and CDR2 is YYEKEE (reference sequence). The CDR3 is CASSLKRLMNTEAFF. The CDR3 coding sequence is TGTGCCAGCAGCTTAAAGAGACTCATGAACACTGAAGCTTTCTTT. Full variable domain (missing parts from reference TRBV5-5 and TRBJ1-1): DAGVTQSPTHLIKTRGQQVTLRCSPISGHKSVSWYQQVLGQGPQFIFQYYEKEERGRGNFPDRFSARQFPNYSSELNVNALLLGDSALYLCASSLKRLMNTEAFFGQGTRLTVV.

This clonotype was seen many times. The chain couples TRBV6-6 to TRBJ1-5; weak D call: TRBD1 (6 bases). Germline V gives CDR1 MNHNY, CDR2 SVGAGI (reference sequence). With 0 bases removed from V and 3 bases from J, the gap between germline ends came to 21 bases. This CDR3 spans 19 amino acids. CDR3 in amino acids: CASSYSSGRGVGPNQPQHF. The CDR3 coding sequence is TGTGCCAGCAGTTACTCGAGTGGTAGGGGGGTAGGCCCCAATCAGCCCCAGCATTTT.